A selection of T cell receptor beta chains follows, all from one sample in a study of identical twins. In TCRdb, the 5' RACE reads were re-called with MiXCR into one record per CDR3 protein. In the table there are nearly 900,000 distinct CDR3 sequences, 9% to 15% of which are singletons. These data were likewise used in another study, on yellow fever vaccine responses in identical twins.

Specimen: PBMCs. The source is a woman under 30 in good health. The CDR3 runs from the conserved cysteine through the conserved F or W. Each record gives: V gene, D gene, clone size, J gene, CDR3 protein, CDR3 DNA. D genes are given only for firm matches. The size of a clone is reported for some rows only, either as once, few or many, or as a class for expanded clones.

>TRBV20-1|TRBD1|-|TRBJ2-3
CSATLLTGMTDTQYF
TGCAGTGCGACCCTTTTGACAGGGATGACAGATACGCAGTATTTT
>TRBV5-1|TRBD1|many|TRBJ2-5
CASSLTGTASQETQYF
TGCGCCAGCAGCTTAACCGGGACAGCCTCTCAAGAGACCCAGTACTTC
>TRBV11-2|-|-|TRBJ1-4
CASSSAEKLFF
TGTGCCAGCAGCTCTGCCGAAAAACTGTTTTTT
>TRBV11-2|-|-|TRBJ2-6
CASSFISVTVGPGANVLTF
TGTGCCAGCAGCTTTATTTCGGTAACGGTGGGTCCGGGGGCCAACGTCCTGACTTTC
>TRBV20-1|-|once|TRBJ2-3
CCAWGLADFSDTQYF
-
>TRBV5-1|TRBD2|-|TRBJ2-5
CASSLIPSGGSGETQYF
TGCGCCAGCAGCTTGATACCTAGCGGGGGTTCCGGTGAGACCCAGTACTTC
>TRBV6-5|TRBD2|few|TRBJ2-1
CASSHTGTSGSYNEQFF
TGTGCCAGCAGTCACACCGGGACTAGCGGGAGTTACAATGAGCAGTTCTTC
>TRBV6-5|TRBD1|-|TRBJ2-1
CASSLTGGRGRNEQFF
TGTGCCAGCAGCTTAACAGGGGGCAGGGGACGGAATGAGCAGTTCTTC
>TRBV5-1|TRBD2|-|TRBJ2-2
CASSELGAGGPGELFF
TGCGCCAGCAGCGAACTGGGAGCGGGAGGGCCCGGGGAGCTGTTTTTT
>TRBV25-1|TRBD1|-|TRBJ1-2
CASSETGQGVVGYTF
TGTGCCAGCAGTGAAACTGGACAGGGAGTCGTTGGCTACACCTTC
>TRBV4-2|-|-|TRBJ1-2
CASSQEAMGGYTF
TGTGCCAGCAGCCAAGAGGCGATGGGTGGCTACACCTTC
>TRBV29-1|-|few|TRBJ2-1
CSVGRSNEQFF
TGCAGCGTTGGGCGTTCCAATGAGCAGTTCTTC
>TRBV10-3|-|few|TRBJ1-1
CAISEGRGNTEAFF
TGTGCCATCAGTGAAGGGCGGGGGAACACTGAAGCTTTCTTT
>TRBV20-1|-|-|TRBJ2-3
CSAPDRSQSSTDTQYF
TGCAGTGCCCCCGACAGGTCCCAATCTAGCACAGATACGCAGTATTTT
>TRBV25-1|TRBD1|few|TRBJ2-5
CASSEQGARETQYF
TGTGCCAGCAGTGAGCAGGGGGCGCGGGAGACCCAGTACTTC
>TRBV7-8|-|-|TRBJ2-1
CASSLGASGRGSYEQFF
TGTGCCAGCAGCTTAGGTGCTAGCGGCAGGGGGAGCTATGAGCAGTTCTTC
>TRBV12-3/TRBV12-4|TRBD2|-|TRBJ2-3
CACCLGSSASGSRSDTQYF
TGTGCCTGCTGTTTAGGGTCGTCGGCTAGCGGGAGTCGAAGCGATACGCAGTATTTT